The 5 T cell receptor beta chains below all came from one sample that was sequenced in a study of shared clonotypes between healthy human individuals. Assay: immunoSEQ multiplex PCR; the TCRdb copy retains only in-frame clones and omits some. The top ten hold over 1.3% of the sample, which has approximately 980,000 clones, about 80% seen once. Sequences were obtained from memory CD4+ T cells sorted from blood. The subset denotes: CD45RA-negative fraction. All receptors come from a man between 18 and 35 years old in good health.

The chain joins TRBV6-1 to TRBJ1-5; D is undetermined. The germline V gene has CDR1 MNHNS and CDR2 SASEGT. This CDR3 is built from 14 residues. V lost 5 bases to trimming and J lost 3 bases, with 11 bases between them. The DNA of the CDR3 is TGTGCCAGCAGTCAATCTCACTCCAATCAGCCCCAGCATTTT. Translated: CASSQSHSNQPQHF.

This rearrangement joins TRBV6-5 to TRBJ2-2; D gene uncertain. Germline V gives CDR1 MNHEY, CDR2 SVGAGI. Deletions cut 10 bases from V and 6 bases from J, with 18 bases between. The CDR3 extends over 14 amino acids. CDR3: CATVQRSVSGELFF. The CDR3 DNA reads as TGTGCCACCGTTCAAAGGTCCGTGTCCGGGGAGCTGTTTTTT.

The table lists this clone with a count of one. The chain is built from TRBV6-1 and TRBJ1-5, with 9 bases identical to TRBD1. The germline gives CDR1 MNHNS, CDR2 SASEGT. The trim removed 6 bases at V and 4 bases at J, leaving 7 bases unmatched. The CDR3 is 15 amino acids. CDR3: CASRKGQGGNQPQHF. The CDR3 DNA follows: TGTGCCAGCAGAAAGGGACAGGGAGGGAATCAGCCCCAGCATTTT.

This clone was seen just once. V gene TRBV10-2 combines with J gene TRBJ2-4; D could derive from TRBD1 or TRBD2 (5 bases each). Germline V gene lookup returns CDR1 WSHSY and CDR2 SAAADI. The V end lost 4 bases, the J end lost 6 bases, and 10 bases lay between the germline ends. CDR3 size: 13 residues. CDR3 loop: CASSGSGGNIQYF. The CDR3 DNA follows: TGCGCCAGCAGTGGTTCTGGGGGAAACATTCAGTACTTC.

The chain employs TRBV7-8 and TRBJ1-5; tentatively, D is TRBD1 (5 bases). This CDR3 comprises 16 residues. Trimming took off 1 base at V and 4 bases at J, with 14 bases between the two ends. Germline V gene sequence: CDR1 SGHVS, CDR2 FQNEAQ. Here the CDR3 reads CASSLVGGTPNQPQHF. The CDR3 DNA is TGTGCCAGCAGCTTAGTCGGAGGGACCCCAAATCAGCCCCAGCATTTT.